Listed below are T cell receptor beta chains from one sample, sequenced in a study of blood T cell repertoires in COVID-19. The repertoire was sequenced with immunoSEQ multiplex PCR; TCRdb's copy has only in-frame clones and lacks some. The sample lists more than 110,000 clones; 79% were seen once. Sequenced input: peripheral blood. The receptors stem from a man in his 60s with acute or convalescent COVID-19. CDR3s include the opening cysteine and the closing phenylalanine or tryptophan. Each record gives: clone size, V gene, J gene, D gene, CDR3 DNA, CDR3 protein. A D gene is named only where the DNA matches it firmly. Size is stated for part of the rows, as once, few or many counts, or as a class when the clone is expanded.

.	TRBV27	TRBJ2-3	TRBD1	TGTGCCAGCTCCCTGTGGGCAGGGGGCACCCAGTCAGATACGCAGTATTTT	CASSLWAGGTQSDTQYF
.	TRBV7-8	TRBJ2-7	.	TGTGCCAGCAGCTTAGGTGGGACACCGTACGAGCAGTACTTC	CASSLGGTPYEQYF
few	TRBV19	TRBJ2-7	TRBD2	TGTGCCAGTGGCAAACTAGCGGGGATTCAGTACTTC	CASGKLAGIQYF
.	TRBV9	TRBJ2-5	.	TGTGCCAGCAGCGTAGGGAATAGCGGAGCTCAAGAGACCCAGTACTTC	CASSVGNSGAQETQYF
.	TRBV19	TRBJ1-6	TRBD1	TGTGCCAGTAGTCCCACCGGGACAGGGTTCTTTAATTCACCCCTCCACTTT	CASSPTGTGFFNSPLHF
.	TRBV6-5	TRBJ1-4	.	TGTGCCAGCAGTCCGACTTCCTTCTTTAATGAAAAACTGTTTTTT	CASSPTSFFNEKLFF
few	TRBV28	TRBJ2-2	.	TGTGCCAGCAGTTTATTAGGGACAACGAACACCGGGGAGCTGTTTTTT	CASSLLGTTNTGELFF
.	TRBV5-1	TRBJ1-1	.	TGCGCCAGCAGCTTGGGCAGGCCCGATGCTGAAGCTTTCTTT	CASSLGRPDAEAFF
.	TRBV11-2	TRBJ2-2	.	TGTGCCAGTTCACCGGTATGGACCGGGGAGCTGTTTTTT	CASSPVWTGELFF
.	TRBV4-3	TRBJ1-1	.	TGCGCCAGCAGCCAAGACTGGGGCGCTGAAGCTTTCTTT	CASSQDWGAEAFF
.	TRBV12-3/TRBV12-4	TRBJ1-2	.	TGTGCCAGCAGCTACGACAGCTTCTATGGCTACACCTTC	CASSYDSFYGYTF
few	TRBV19	TRBJ1-1	.	TGTGCCAGTAACGATCAATCACCCCGGGCAGGGATGAACACTGAAGCTTTCTTT	CASNDQSPRAGMNTEAFF
.	TRBV3-1/TRBV3-2	TRBJ1-3	.	TGTGCCAGCAGCCGCAATATCCGCGGATCTGGAAACACCATATATTTT	CASSRNIRGSGNTIYF
once	TRBV9	TRBJ2-1	TRBD2	TGTGCCAGCAGCGTCACTAGCGGGAGTTCACATGAGCAGTTCTTC	CASSVTSGSSHEQFF